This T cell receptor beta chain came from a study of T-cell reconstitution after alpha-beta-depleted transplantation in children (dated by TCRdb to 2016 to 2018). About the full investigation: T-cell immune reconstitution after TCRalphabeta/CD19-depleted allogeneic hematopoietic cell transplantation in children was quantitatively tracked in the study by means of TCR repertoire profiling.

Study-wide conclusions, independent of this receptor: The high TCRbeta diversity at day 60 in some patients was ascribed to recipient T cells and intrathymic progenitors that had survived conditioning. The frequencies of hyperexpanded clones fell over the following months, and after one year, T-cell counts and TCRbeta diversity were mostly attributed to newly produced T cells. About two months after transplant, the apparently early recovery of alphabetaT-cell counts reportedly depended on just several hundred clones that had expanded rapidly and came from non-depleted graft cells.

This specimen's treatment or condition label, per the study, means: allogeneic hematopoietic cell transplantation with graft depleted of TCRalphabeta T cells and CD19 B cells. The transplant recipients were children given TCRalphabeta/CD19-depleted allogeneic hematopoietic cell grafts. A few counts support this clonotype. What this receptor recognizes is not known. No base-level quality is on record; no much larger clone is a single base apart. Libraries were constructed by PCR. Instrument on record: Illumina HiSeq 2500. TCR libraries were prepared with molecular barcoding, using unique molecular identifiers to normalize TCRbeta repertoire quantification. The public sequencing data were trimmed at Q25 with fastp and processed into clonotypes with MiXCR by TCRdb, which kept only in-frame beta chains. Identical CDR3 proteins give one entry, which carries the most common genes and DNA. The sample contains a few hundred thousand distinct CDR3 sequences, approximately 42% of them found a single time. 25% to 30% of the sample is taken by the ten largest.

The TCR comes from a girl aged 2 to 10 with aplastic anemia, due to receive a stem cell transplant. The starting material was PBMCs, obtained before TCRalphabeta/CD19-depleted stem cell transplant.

This receptor carries the CDR3 CASSYDGTGFNRYTF. The nucleotides are TGTGCCAGCAGTTACGACGGGACAGGGTTTAACCGCTACACCTTC. Recombination linked TRBV6-5 to TRBJ1-2, and TRBD1 aligns with 9 junction nucleotides. Trimmed from V: 2 bases; trimmed from J: 9 bases; junction bases lacking a gene match: 10. Per the germline V gene, MNHEY is the CDR1 and SVGAGI is the CDR2. The CDR3 has 15 amino acids, counting the end cysteine and phenylalanine. The retained sequence is limited to the CDR3, 45 bases, with the frame set at the first base.